This T cell receptor (beta chain) was sequenced during a study of siplizumab effects on memory and regulatory T cells (dated 2019 in TCRdb). Background on the whole study: The study looked at the effect of siplizumab, an anti-CD2 antibody, on alloreactive T-cell subsets in allogeneic mixed lymphocyte reactions made from human PBMCs. General study outcomes and caveats: Sequences below about 10^-5 frequency were poorly captured, so only a minor fraction of alloreactive clones could be mapped to unstimulated subsets. Compared with memory T cells, unstimulated naive T cells appeared more diverse, and naive cells seemed to make a substantial contribution to the alloresponse. No functional confirmation was obtained for the suppressive function of proliferating Tregs from siplizumab cultures. Among mappable alloreactive CD4+ clones, the Treg-derived fraction averaged 68.8% with siplizumab versus around 27% in control reactions. Siplizumab significantly reduced the cumulative frequency of alloreactive sequences traceable to unstimulated CD4+ memory T cells. About 75-95% of proliferating CD4+ or CD8+ clones could not be given a naive or memory phenotype.

Libraries came from the immunoSEQ multiplex PCR assay. Roughly 100,000 TCR templates per sample were assayed by the deep sequencing platform. Genomic DNA extracted from sorted T cells was used for TCRbeta CDR3 sequencing. Processing in the source paper ran as follows. Clonal analysis of TCRbeta CDR3 data was done in the R programming language. Unstimulated samples were compared with post-reaction CFSE-low samples to define alloreactive CD4+ and CD8+ clones. Regulatory or non-regulatory origin was assigned to alloreactive CD4+ clones by matching of sequences to sorted unstimulated Treg and non-Treg repertoires. Entries here come from immuneACCESS through TCRdb and include only in-frame sequences with V and J called. Some clones fail to appear in such tables; in the studies checked, an unresolved V gene covers under half of the shortfall, and the cause of the remainder is unknown. V and J calls and clone size are copied from that table; D and trimming were computed from the DNA. The sample contains about 85,000 clones, 95% of them found a single time. The ten largest clonotypes hold roughly 18% of the sample.

Sorted unstimulated T cells, along with proliferating T cells recovered from mixed lymphocyte reactions, underwent TCRbeta CDR3 sequencing. Fresh whole blood from fewer than 12 HLA-typed healthy donors was used to isolate PBMCs. About this clone: Its antigen specificity is not known. No base-level quality is on record; no much larger clone is a single base apart.

The sample taken for sequencing was CD8+ T cells sorted from blood. The receptor comes from a human donor in good health.

The CDR3 amino acid sequence is: CASSYRELEYIQYF. The DNA sequence is as follows: TGTGCCAGTAGTTACCGGGAGCTGGAATACATTCAGTACTTC. The chain links TRBV19 with TRBJ2-4; TRBD2 might be the D gene, on 6 matching bases. The germline V gene (reference sequence) specifies LNHDA as CDR1 and SQIVND as CDR2. Spanning cysteine to phenylalanine, the CDR3 consists of 14 amino acids. Left in the record is the CDR3 DNA by itself, 42 bases read in frame from the first base. V is cut by 5 bases and J by 8 bases, and the space between the germline ends is 16 bases.